This T cell receptor (beta chain) came from a study of blood T cell repertoires in COVID-19. Study overall: Donors in the United States, Italy and Spain gave samples during acute or convalescent COVID-19. The analysed material was cDNA or gDNA that came from T cells, B-cell-depleted T cells, or PBMCs.

The protocol was immunoSEQ multiplex PCR, while the TCRdb copy is restricted to in-frame clones and leaves out a portion. The data contain 200,000 to 250,000 clones, 90% of them singletons. This clone has only a few counts. The clonotype comes from a man in his thirties or forties who had recovered from COVID-19. Sequencing was done on a sample of PBMCs or T cells enriched from blood (not recorded which).

Here the CDR3 reads CASRHRAQETQYF. The CDR3 DNA sequence: TGTGCCAGCAGACACAGGGCCCAAGAGACCCAGTACTTC. The chain combines TRBV7-9 with TRBJ2-5; D might be TRBD1 (6 bases). Germline V gene data show CDR1 as SEHNR and CDR2 as FQNEAQ (reference sequence). The V end lost 6 bases, the J end lost 1 base, and 9 bases lay between the germline ends. The CDR3 is made up of 13 amino acids.